The next 6 T cell receptor beta chains were all read from a single sample in a study of post-analysis software for immune sequencing data. Their antigens are not known. Built from TCR beta cDNA, the libraries had unique molecular identifiers in them. One entry per CDR3 protein, called by TCRdb with MiXCR from the PCR reads. The data show fewer than 850,000 distinct CDR3 sequences, less than 35% seen once. Study results and limitations: In patients, five or six TRBV segments were more frequent than in controls, with TRBV5-6, TRBV5-1 and TRBV20-1 among them.

The sample consisted of blood. These receptor sequences come from a girl under 18 with multiple sclerosis.

This clonotype was detected only a few times. The chain combines TRBV2 with TRBJ2-3, with TRBD2 matching over 7 bases. The CDR3 contains 14 residues. With V trimmed by 4 bases and J by 4 bases, 5 bases remained unmatched. Germline CDR1 SNHLY, CDR2 FYNNEI. The CDR3 sequence is CASSGLAEADTQYF. DNA of the CDR3: TGTGCCAGCAGTGGGCTAGCGGAGGCAGATACGCAGTATTTT. The complete variable domain, with remaining parts taken from reference TRBV2 and TRBJ2-3, reads EPEVTQTPSHQVTQMGQEVILRCVPISNHLYFYWYRQILGQKVEFLVSFYNNEISEKSEIFDDQFSVERPDGSNFTLKIRSTKLEDSAMYFCASSGLAEADTQYFGPGTRLTVL.

This clonotype was counted only a few times. V usage is TRBV20-1 and J usage is TRBJ2-2, with D unresolved. Looked up from germline, CDR1 is DFQATT and CDR2 is SNEGSKA (reference sequence). V was cut by 4 bases and J by 7 bases, with 13 bases left in between. The length of the CDR3 is 13 residues. The CDR3 protein is CSAMSVNDGELFF. The CDR3 region has the DNA TGCAGTGCTATGTCGGTCAACGACGGGGAGCTGTTTTTT.

This clonotype was seen only a few times. The chain joins TRBV5-8 to TRBJ2-6; D remains ambiguous. Germline CDR1 and CDR2: SGHTS and YDEGEE. V lost 9 bases, J lost 1 base, and 11 bases lay in between. This CDR3 has 14 residues. The CDR3 bases are TGTGCCACGAAAACCCAGTCTGGGGCCAACGTCCTGACTTTC. The encoded protein is CATKTQSGANVLTF.

This chain uses TRBV21-1 with TRBJ2-7; TRBD1 is taken as the D call from the table, unchecked against the DNA. TRBV21-1 is termed a pseudogene. The CDR3 loop spans 14 amino acids. As DNA, the CDR3 is TGTGCCAGCAGCCGAGGGGGTCGCTCCTACGAGCAGTACTTC. Translated: CASSRGGRSYEQYF.

This clonotype appeared once. This sequence joins TRBV6-2 or TRBV6-3 and TRBJ2-2, with 12 bases lining up with TRBD1. CDR3 length equals 18 residues. CDR1 and CDR2 from the germline V gene are MNHEY and SVGEGT. Unmatched junction bases numbered 3, after V lost 0 bases and J lost 1 base. The CDR3 DNA reads as TGTGCCAGCAGTTACTCGGGACAGGGGGCCGTGAACACCGGGGAGCTGTTTTTT. This sequence encodes CASSYSGQGAVNTGELFF.

V gene TRBV29-1 combines with J gene TRBJ1-1; D may be TRBD1 (6 bases). This CDR3 is 13 amino acids long. The germline CDR1 and CDR2 sequences are SQVTM and ANQGSEA. The V end lost 3 bases, the J end lost 4 bases, and 12 bases lay between the germline ends. The CDR3 nucleotides are TGCAGCGTTGAGGACAGCAGGGTCACTGAAGCTTTCTTT. Its translation: CSVEDSRVTEAFF.